The 26 T cell receptor beta chains in this list originate from one sample, sequenced in a study of shared clonotypes between healthy human individuals. Sequencing was performed with immunoSEQ multiplex PCR; in TCRdb, only in-frame clones are kept and a portion is missing. The table has 2,500,000 or so clones, 80% to 95% seen once. The sequenced material came from naive CD4+ T cells from PBMCs. The subset here: CD45RA+ positively selected. Every receptor here comes from a man younger than 35 in good health. Some clones in this sample may be carry-over from other donors' samples.

V and J are TRBV27 and TRBJ1-1, with D possibly matching TRBD1 (5 bases). V dropped 6 bases and J dropped 1 base, with 15 bases sitting between them. Germline CDR1 and CDR2: MNHEY and SMNVEV (reference sequence). The length of the CDR3 is 15 residues. The CDR3 spells CASSIHRIGNTEAFF. The CDR3 DNA sequence: TGTGCCAGCAGCATTCACAGGATAGGGAACACTGAAGCTTTCTTT.

This clone turned up a few times. V is TRBV7-9 and J is TRBJ1-1; D unresolved. The CDR3 is 12 amino acids. The germline V gene encodes CDR1 SEHNR and CDR2 FQNEAQ (reference sequence). This chain's CDR3 is CVQPAANTEAFF. In nucleotides, the CDR3 is TGTGTTCAACCGGCGGCGAACACTGAAGCTTTCTTT.

As DNA, the CDR3 is TGTGCCAGCAGCGCGTATCCGGGACTAGCGGGGGAACCTTACAATGAGCAGTTCTTC. Its translation: CASSAYPGLAGEPYNEQFF. This rearrangement joins TRBV27 to TRBJ2-1; 14 bases align to TRBD2. The CDR3 sequence is 19 residues long. The germline gives CDR1 MNHEY, CDR2 SMNVEV (reference sequence). Trimming removed 6 bases from V and 4 bases from J; junction bases left unmatched: 14.

The V gene is TRBV13, the J gene TRBJ2-1; weak D call: TRBD2 (6 bases). Trimming removed 8 bases from V and 4 bases from J, with 24 bases in between. This CDR3 is built from 17 residues. From germline, CDR1 is PRHDT and CDR2 FYEKMQ (reference sequence). The CDR3 here is CASYRLAGPTSYNEQFF. The CDR3 DNA reads as TGTGCCAGCTATCGCTTGGCGGGACCCACTTCATACAATGAGCAGTTCTTC.

V usage is TRBV5-4 and J usage is TRBJ2-6, with D unclear. The CDR3 runs to 14 residues. CDR1 and CDR2 (germline): SGHNT, YYREEE (reference sequence). The V and J ends lost 5 bases and 1 base respectively, with 7 bases between them. This CDR3 is CASRYGSGANVLTF. In DNA form, the CDR3 reads TGTGCCAGCAGGTATGGGTCTGGGGCCAACGTCCTGACTTTC.

V usage is TRBV28 and J usage is TRBJ1-5; 9 nucleotides agree with TRBD1. Germline-derived CDR1 and CDR2 are MDHEN and SYDVKM. This CDR3 has 18 residues. After removal of 5 bases from V and 5 bases from J, the junction contained 16 bases not matched to a gene. In nucleotides, the CDR3 is TGTGCCAGCAGTAACGCACAAAGCCCCGGGACAGGGTATCAGCCCCAGCATTTT. Translation gives CASSNAQSPGTGYQPQHF.

The chain is built from TRBV2 and TRBJ2-7; D is unresolved. The CDR3 runs 12 residues. Germline CDR1 SNHLY, CDR2 FYNNEI. The V gene lost 4 bases and the J gene lost 3 bases, with 7 bases spanning the gap. Written as DNA, the CDR3 is TGTGCCAGCAGTGCGGACGGCTACGAGCAGTACTTC. This gives the protein CASSADGYEQYF.

The rearrangement uses TRBV5-8 and TRBJ2-5; TRBD1 or TRBD2 may be the D gene (5 bases each). V lost 4 bases and J lost 9, with 22 bases in between. There are 15 residues in the CDR3. Germline V gene sequence: CDR1 SGHTS, CDR2 YDEGEE. CDR3 nucleotides: TGTGCCAGCAGCGCGGACTCGTGGACAACTGGCGCCCAGTACTTC. As protein: CASSADSWTTGAQYF. The entire variable domain, with the rest obtained from reference TRBV5-8 and TRBJ2-5, is as follows: EAGVTQSPTHLIKTRGQQATLRCSPISGHTSVYWYQQALGLGLQFLLWYDEGEERNRGNFPPRFSGRQFPNYSSELNVNALELEDSALYLCASSADSWTTGAQYFGPGTRLLVL.

The chain employs TRBV19 and TRBJ2-1; 9 bases line up with TRBD1. This CDR3 has 16 amino acids. V lost 4 bases, J lost 7 bases, and 11 bases stayed unmatched. Germline V gene sequence: CDR1 LNHDA, CDR2 SQIVND (reference sequence). The CDR3 spells CASSTEKDRGGNEQFF. DNA of the CDR3: TGTGCCAGTAGTACAGAGAAGGACAGGGGTGGTAATGAGCAGTTCTTC. Full variable domain (missing parts from reference TRBV19 and TRBJ2-1): DGGITQSPKYLFRKEGQNVTLSCEQNLNHDAMYWYRQDPGQGLRLIYYSQIVNDFQKGDIAEGYSVSREKKESFPLTVTSAQKNPTAFYLCASSTEKDRGGNEQFFGPGTRLTVL.

The genes are TRBV7-2 and TRBJ2-3; D not certain. CDR1 and CDR2 (germline): SGHTA, FQGNSA. CDR3 length equals 15 residues. Deletions cut 1 base from V and 0 bases from J, with 8 bases between. The CDR3 loop reads CASSLGFVSTDTQYF. The CDR3 nucleotides read TGTGCCAGCAGCTTAGGTTTCGTGAGCACAGATACGCAGTATTTT.

The rearrangement uses TRBV6-1 and TRBJ1-2; TRBD1 agrees at 7 bases. The V gene's germline CDR1 is MNHNS and CDR2 SASEGT. There are 14 residues in the CDR3. J lost 7 bases, V lost 4 bases, and 9 bases had no gene match. The CDR3 coding sequence is TGTGCCAGCAGTGCCCTCAGGACAGGTTCTGGCTACACCTTC. It specifies CASSALRTGSGYTF.

This clone was counted between two and nine times. The chain carries TRBV29-1 and TRBJ1-1, with D unclear. The CDR3 is made up of 12 amino acids. V lost 7 bases and J lost 1, with 10 bases in between. Germline loops: CDR1 SQVTM, CDR2 ANQGSEA. CDR3 DNA sequence: TGCAGCGGCTGGAGGGCGAACACTGAAGCTTTCTTT. This encodes CSGWRANTEAFF.

This chain uses TRBV28 with TRBJ2-1; TRBD1 agrees at 9 bases. V trimming: 5 bases; J trimming: 2 bases; junction bases outside the gene matches: 4. This CDR3 is 15 amino acids long. Germline CDR1 MDHEN, CDR2 SYDVKM. The CDR3 nucleotides read TGTGCCAGCAGTCAGGGACAGGGTGCCTACAATGAGCAGTTCTTC. This translates into CASSQGQGAYNEQFF.

The genes are TRBV25-1 and TRBJ2-3, with TRBD2 matching 7 bases. The V gene end was trimmed by 3 bases and the J gene end by 2 bases; junction bases not matched to a gene: 5. CDR3 length: 15 residues. Germline-derived CDR1 and CDR2 are MGHDK and SYGVNS. CDR3 nucleotides: TGTGCCAGCAGTGACCGGGGAGGGATCACAGATACGCAGTATTTT. This gives the protein CASSDRGGITDTQYF.

This rearrangement joins TRBV9 to TRBJ2-1; 8 nucleotides align to TRBD2. V was clipped by 2 bases and J by 4 bases; unmatched bases: 8. Per the germline V gene, CDR1 is SGDLS and CDR2 is YYNGEE. The CDR3 totals 16 residues. CDR3 in amino acids: CASSVMGGRIYNEQFF. CDR3 coding DNA: TGTGCCAGCAGCGTTATGGGCGGGAGGATTTACAATGAGCAGTTCTTC.

The CDR3 reads CASSLNPTGNGYTF. The CDR3 DNA sequence: TGTGCCAGCAGCTTGAACCCCACAGGGAATGGCTACACCTTC. The V call is TRBV5-6, the J call TRBJ1-2, with a possible D match to TRBD1 (6 bases). The CDR3 runs 14 residues. Germline V lookup: CDR1 SGHDT, CDR2 YYEEEE. V lost 1 base to trimming and J lost 6 bases, with 13 bases between them.

The chain employs TRBV25-1 and TRBJ1-2; D might be TRBD1 (5 bases). The germline CDR1 and CDR2 sequences are MGHDK and SYGVNS. This CDR3 has 13 amino acids. The V end was cut by 6 bases, the J end by 3 bases, with 11 bases between. CDR3 loop: CASSYTGDYGYTF. CDR3 in DNA: TGTGCCAGCAGCTACACAGGAGACTATGGCTACACCTTC.

V gene TRBV2 combines with J gene TRBJ2-4; a weak D match, TRBD1 (5 bases). This CDR3 is 16 amino acids long. Between the trimmed V and J ends, which lost 4 bases and 6 bases, there was a span of 19 bases. CDR1 is SNHLY and CDR2 is FYNNEI in the germline V gene. CDR3: CASSVQAQGPINIQYF. The DNA for the CDR3 is TGTGCCAGCAGTGTCCAGGCCCAGGGTCCGATAAACATTCAGTACTTC.

To note about this clone: This sample also contains other DNA sequences that code for the same CDR3. V usage is TRBV28 and J usage is TRBJ2-6, with D perhaps TRBD2 (6 bases). V lost 2 bases and J 2 bases, leaving 7 bases between the germline ends. CDR1 and CDR2 (germline): MDHEN, SYDVKM. This CDR3 has 15 amino acids. The CDR3 reads CASSLPGAGANVLTF. The CDR3 nucleotides read TGTGCCAGCAGTTTACCGGGGGCTGGGGCCAACGTCCTGACTTTC.

This clone showed up just once. The chain combines TRBV2 with TRBJ1-4, with D maybe TRBD1 (5 bases). Germline values: CDR1 SNHLY, CDR2 FYNNEI. The CDR3 spans 15 residues. With 8 bases removed from V and 0 bases from J, the gap between germline ends came to 13 bases. The CDR3 region is CASGGTVATNEKLFF. CDR3 bases: TGTGCCAGCGGCGGGACGGTTGCAACTAATGAAAAACTGTTTTTT.

This clone has just a few counts. Other DNA sequences within the sample encode an identical CDR3. V gene TRBV20-1 combines with J gene TRBJ2-1, with D uncertain. The germline V and J ends were trimmed by 1 base and 3 bases, with 1 base remaining between them. CDR3 length equals 11 residues. CDR1 DFQATT and CDR2 SNEGSKA come from the germline V gene (reference sequence). CDR3 amino acids: CSARVYNEQFF. The DNA for the CDR3 is TGCAGTGCTAGAGTCTACAATGAGCAGTTCTTC.

With regard to this clone: Different DNA sequences within this sample yield the same CDR3. CDR3 DNA sequence: TGTGCCATCAGTGGGACTAGCGGAACTAGCACAGATACGCAGTATTTT. Its translation: CAISGTSGTSTDTQYF. This chain connects TRBV10-3 to TRBJ2-3, with 10 bases aligning to TRBD2. Germline-derived CDR1 and CDR2 are ENHRY and SYGVKD. The CDR3 spans 16 residues. The J segment lost 0 bases and the V segment lost 4 bases, leaving 4 bases of the junction unmatched.

The chain links TRBV2 to TRBJ1-2; maybe TRBD1 (6 bases). Germline lookup yields CDR1 SNHLY and CDR2 FYNNEI. The CDR3 has 11 residues. The V end lost 11 bases, the J end lost 8 bases, and 15 bases lay between the germline ends. CDR3 in amino acids: CAGAPGEGYTF. CDR3 bases: TGTGCCGGTGCCCCAGGGGAAGGCTACACCTTC. The variable domain in full, completed from reference TRBV2 and TRBJ1-2, reads EPEVTQTPSHQVTQMGQEVILRCVPISNHLYFYWYRQILGQKVEFLVSFYNNEISEKSEIFDDQFSVERPDGSNFTLKIRSTKLEDSAMYFCAGAPGEGYTFGSGTRLTVV.

This chain uses TRBV29-1 with TRBJ2-1, with TRBD2 identical over 15 bases. The germline V gene encodes CDR1 SQVTM and CDR2 ANQGSEA. J was trimmed by 10 bases and V by 6 bases; bases with no gene match: 7. The CDR3 loop spans 14 amino acids. CDR3 coding DNA: TGCAGCGTGCAGGGACTAGCGGGAGGCGCGGAGCAGTTCTTC. Translating gives CSVQGLAGGAEQFF.

This chain links TRBV6-6 with TRBJ2-5, with 11 bases that match TRBD2. This CDR3 spans 15 amino acids. V trimming: 4 bases; J trimming: 2 bases; junction bases outside the gene matches: 3. Germline CDR1 and CDR2: MNHNY and SVGAGI (reference sequence). CDR3 sequence: CASSWGTSGQETQYF. DNA for the CDR3: TGTGCCAGCAGTTGGGGGACTAGCGGTCAAGAGACCCAGTACTTC.

The chain combines TRBV5-1 with TRBJ1-1; D gene unclear. The CDR3 covers 15 residues. Germline-derived CDR1 and CDR2 are SGHRS and YFSETQ. The V end was cut by 0 bases, the J end by 1 base, with 10 bases between. The CDR3 DNA reads as TGCGCCAGCAGCTTGGAAAGACGCGGGAACACTGAAGCTTTCTTT. Amino acid sequence: CASSLERRGNTEAFF.